This T cell receptor beta chain derives from a study of T cells in tuberculosis. Trimming took 3 bases from V and 0 from J, leaving 7 bases between them. CDR3 length: 14 residues. CDR1 and CDR2 from the germline V gene are MNHNS and SASEGT. The data were produced by immunoSEQ multiplex PCR, yet TCRdb's version contains in-frame clones alone and is incomplete. The sample holds about 35,000 clones; 93% are singletons and the top ten take about 6.7%. Sequenced material: PBMCs. This clonotype originated in a donor aged 5 to 30 with latent tuberculosis or without tuberculosis infection. The chain uses TRBV6-1 and TRBJ2-3, with D perhaps matching TRBD2 (6 bases). The CDR3 protein is CASSDAGSTDTQYF. CDR3 DNA: TGTGCCAGCAGTGACGCGGGGAGCACAGATACGCAGTATTTT.